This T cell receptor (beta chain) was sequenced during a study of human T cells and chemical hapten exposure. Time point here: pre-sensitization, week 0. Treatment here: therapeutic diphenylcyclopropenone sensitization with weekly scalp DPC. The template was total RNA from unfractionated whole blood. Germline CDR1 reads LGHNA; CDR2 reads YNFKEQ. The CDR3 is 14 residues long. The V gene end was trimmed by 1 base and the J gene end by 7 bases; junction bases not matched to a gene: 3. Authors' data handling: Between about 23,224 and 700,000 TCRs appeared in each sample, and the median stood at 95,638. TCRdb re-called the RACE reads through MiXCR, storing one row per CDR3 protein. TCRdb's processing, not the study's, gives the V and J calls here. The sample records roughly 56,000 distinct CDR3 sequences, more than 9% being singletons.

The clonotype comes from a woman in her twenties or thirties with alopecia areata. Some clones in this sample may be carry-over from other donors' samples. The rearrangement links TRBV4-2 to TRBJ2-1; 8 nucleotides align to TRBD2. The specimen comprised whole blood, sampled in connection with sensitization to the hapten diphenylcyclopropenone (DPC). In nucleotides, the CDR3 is TGTGCCAGCAGCCAAGCCCGGGGGGGGAATGAGCAGTTCTTC. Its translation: CASSQARGGNEQFF.